One and the same sample provided the 2 T cell receptor beta chains below, sequenced in a study of Graves' ophthalmopathy and Graves' hyperthyroidism (dated by TCRdb to 2016 to 2018). This sample was sequenced with an Illumina HiSeq 2000. For repertoire sequencing, the TCR beta CDR3 regions were amplified from RNA transcripts. A first-round RT-PCR used HTBI primers with the Qiagen OneStep RT-PCR kit, followed by a second-round multiplex PCR, size selection and purification. The public sequencing data were trimmed at Q25 with fastp and processed into clonotypes with MiXCR by TCRdb, which kept only in-frame beta chains. Rows merge per CDR3 protein into single entries with the most common DNA and genes. This sample holds approximately 210,000 distinct CDR3 sequences; under 25% were observed only once. 35% to 55% of the sample belongs to the ten largest clones. Material: peripheral blood. The receptors derive from a woman in her forties or fifties with Graves' ophthalmopathy. Donor details come from another sample of the same person, matched by shared clones.

This clonotype was detected many times. J is TRBJ1-1 and V is TRBV7-2; tentative D call: TRBD1 (5 bases). This CDR3 comprises 13 residues. Trimming took 5 bases from V and 7 from J, leaving 14 bases between them. The germline V gene has CDR1 SGHTA and CDR2 FQGNSA. CDR3 loop: CASSIRTLGEAFF. The CDR3 DNA follows: TGTGCCAGCAGCATCCGGACACTGGGTGAAGCTTTCTTT.

This clonotype was counted at least ten times. V usage is TRBV29-1 and J usage is TRBJ2-4, with a possible D match to TRBD1 (5 bases). V dropped 6 bases and J dropped 1 base, with 16 bases sitting between them. Germline values: CDR1 SQVTM, CDR2 ANQGSEA. The CDR3 contains 15 residues. CDR3 bases: TGCAGCGTCCGGGCAGGGTTGGGGGCCAAAAACATTCAGTACTTC. Residues: CSVRAGLGAKNIQYF.